Listed here are 28 T cell receptor beta chains from one sample, sequenced in a study of blood T cell repertoires in COVID-19. The assay was immunoSEQ multiplex PCR, and TCRdb's table has in-frame clones only and misses some. The sample consists of tens of thousands of clones, about 88% of them appearing once. Material: peripheral blood. Every receptor here comes from a human donor in a cohort sampled during active COVID-19.

The chain carries TRBV19 and TRBJ2-2, with TRBD2 matching 8 bases. CDR1 is LNHDA, CDR2 SQIVND, per germline (reference sequence). V trimming: 4 bases; J trimming: 4 bases; junction bases outside the gene matches: 8. The CDR3 loop spans 16 amino acids. CDR3 DNA sequence: TGTGCCAGTAGTACCACTGGCGGGAGGCTCACCGGGGAGCTGTTTTTT. As protein: CASSTTGGRLTGELFF.

This clone was counted between two and nine times. V usage is TRBV19 and J usage is TRBJ2-2; TRBD1 aligns across 8 bases. The CDR3 consists of 15 residues. Trimming at V came to 7 bases and at J to 1 base, leaving 5 bases not matched to a gene. CDR1 and CDR2 (germline): LNHDA, SQIVND (reference sequence). CDR3 protein: CASIAGTGNTGELFF. The DNA for the CDR3 is TGTGCCAGTATTGCCGGGACAGGGAACACCGGGGAGCTGTTTTTT.

The V gene is TRBV5-1, the J gene TRBJ1-1; perhaps TRBD1 as D (6 bases). Per the germline V gene, CDR1 is SGHRS and CDR2 is YFSETQ. Deletions cut 2 bases from V and 5 bases from J, with 16 bases between. This CDR3 has 15 amino acids. CDR3 sequence: CASSLEGGGLTEAFF. The CDR3 region has the DNA TGCGCCAGCAGCTTAGAAGGCGGGGGCTTAACTGAAGCTTTCTTT.

The V call is TRBV18, the J call TRBJ1-1, with 7 bases identical to TRBD1. The CDR3 has 14 amino acids. Germline V gives CDR1 KGHSH, CDR2 LQKENI. J was trimmed by 1 base and V by 4 bases; bases with no gene match: 3. Written as DNA, the CDR3 is TGTGCCAGCTCACAGGGACAGCAGAACACTGAAGCTTTCTTT. It translates to CASSQGQQNTEAFF.

V usage is TRBV30 and J usage is TRBJ2-7, with 10 bases identical to TRBD1. V shed 3 bases, J shed 4 bases, and the junction held 0 bases outside the gene matches. CDR3 length: 12 residues. The germline CDR1 and CDR2 sequences are GTSNPN and SVGIG (reference sequence). As DNA, the CDR3 is TGTGCCTGGAGGGGACAGGGGTACGAGCAGTACTTC. This translates into CAWRGQGYEQYF.

This chain links TRBV18 with TRBJ2-5; TRBD2 matches at 11 bases. CDR3 length equals 18 residues. V shed 6 bases and J 2 bases; nucleotides not matched to a gene: 14. Germline loops: CDR1 KGHSH, CDR2 LQKENI. The CDR3 spells CASSPQTSGIGVQETQYF. In DNA, the CDR3 is TGTGCCAGCTCGCCTCAGACTAGCGGGATAGGGGTTCAAGAGACCCAGTACTTC.

The V gene is TRBV6-5, the J gene TRBJ1-3, with 7 bases lining up with TRBD1. Germline V lookup: CDR1 MNHEY, CDR2 SVGAGI. V lost 2 bases to trimming and J lost 4 bases; unmatched junction nucleotides: 8. The CDR3 loop spans 16 amino acids. CDR3 residues: CASSYTTGESGNTIYF. The CDR3 DNA sequence: TGTGCCAGCAGTTACACCACAGGGGAATCGGGAAACACCATATATTTT.

This CDR3 is CASSDRVSNEQFF. DNA for the CDR3: TGTGCCAGCAGCGACAGGGTAAGCAATGAGCAGTTCTTC. The chain couples TRBV12-3 or TRBV12-4 to TRBJ2-1, with TRBD1 identical over 7 bases. This CDR3 region has 13 residues. Trimming removed 6 bases from V and 6 bases from J; junction bases left unmatched: 5.

This clone occurred a few times. The chain employs TRBV27 and TRBJ1-1; D unresolved. V was cut by 2 bases and J by 6 bases, with 10 bases left in between. The CDR3 loop spans 13 amino acids. CDR1 MNHEY and CDR2 SMNVEV come from the germline V gene (reference sequence). Written as DNA, the CDR3 is TGTGCCAGCAGTTTAGAAGGGAGCCCTGAAGCTTTCTTT. Its translation is CASSLEGSPEAFF.

The V gene is TRBV5-1, the J gene TRBJ1-2, with TRBD1 identical over 8 bases. Germline V gene lookup returns CDR1 SGHRS and CDR2 YFSETQ. V dropped 4 bases and J dropped 5; count of bases not matched to a gene: 4. This CDR3 has 13 amino acids. The CDR3 sequence is CASSPQGGYGYTF. In nucleotides, the CDR3 is TGCGCCAGCAGCCCACAGGGGGGGTATGGCTACACCTTC.

This chain uses TRBV6-2 or TRBV6-3 with TRBJ1-1; 7 nucleotides align to TRBD1. The CDR3 is 12 amino acids. The germline V gene encodes CDR1 MNHEY and CDR2 SVGEGT. The junction had 3 bases not matched to a gene; V was cut back by 4 bases and J by 7 bases. CDR3 sequence (DNA): TGTGCCAGCAGTTTCGGACAGGTTGAAGCTTTCTTT. Protein: CASSFGQVEAFF.

The rearrangement uses TRBV4-2 and TRBJ2-3, with TRBD2 matching over 14 bases. This CDR3 region has 16 residues. Germline V gene data show CDR1 as LGHNA and CDR2 as YNFKEQ. The junction had 1 base not matched to a gene; V was cut back by 0 bases and J by 5 bases. Here the CDR3 reads CASSQDGTSGRDTQYF. Here the CDR3 DNA reads TGTGCCAGCAGCCAAGATGGGACTAGCGGGAGAGATACGCAGTATTTT.

This clone occurred many times. This chain connects TRBV25-1 to TRBJ1-2, with D perhaps matching TRBD1 (6 bases). The CDR3 length is 13 residues. The germline gives CDR1 MGHDK, CDR2 SYGVNS. V was cut by 2 bases and J by 8 bases, with 12 bases left in between. CDR3 region: CASSEPGQLGYTF. CDR3 coding DNA: TGTGCCAGCAGTGAACCAGGACAGTTGGGCTACACCTTC.

The chain carries TRBV1 and TRBJ2-7; the D call in the table, TRBD2, was not verified against the DNA. TRBV1 is a recognized pseudogene. The CDR3 contains 17 residues. CDR3 DNA: TGCACCAGCAGCCAAGACCACCGGGGGGGGGCGACCTACGAGCAGTACTTC. Its translation is CTSSQDHRGGATYEQYF.

The V gene is TRBV7-2, the J gene TRBJ1-5; D might be TRBD1 (6 bases). The V end lost 1 base, the J end lost 2 bases, and 9 bases lay between the germline ends. The CDR3 extends over 15 amino acids. The germline gives CDR1 SGHTA, CDR2 FQGNSA. The DNA of the CDR3 is TGTGCCAGCAGCTTAGAAGGGGGTGGCAATCAGCCCCAGCATTTT. Translation: CASSLEGGGNQPQHF. Combining the CDR3 with reference TRBV7-2 and TRBJ1-5 gives the whole variable domain GAGVSQSPSNKVTEKGKDVELRCDPISGHTALYWYRQSLGQGLEFLIYFQGNSAPDKSGLPSDRFSAERTGGSVSTLTIQRTQQEDSAVYLCASSLEGGGNQPQHFGDGTRLSIL.

V is TRBV7-2 and J is TRBJ1-4; 7 nucleotides align to TRBD1. After removal of 1 base from V and 4 bases from J, the junction contained 3 bases not matched to a gene. CDR3 length: 15 residues. Germline V lookup: CDR1 SGHTA, CDR2 FQGNSA. CDR3 bases: TGTGCCAGCAGCTTAGGTACAGGGGTTAATGAAAAACTGTTTTTT. Protein: CASSLGTGVNEKLFF.

The V and J genes are TRBV20-1 and TRBJ2-1, with D uncertain. There are 11 residues in the CDR3. Germline assignment: CDR1 DFQATT and CDR2 SNEGSKA (reference sequence). V lost 5 bases, J lost 8 bases, and 10 bases lay in between. The CDR3 here is CSAPTEHEQFF. In nucleotides, the CDR3 is TGCAGTGCTCCTACGGAGCATGAGCAGTTCTTC.

This clone was counted a single time. The chain couples TRBV6-5 to TRBJ2-1; D gene ambiguous. This CDR3 is 15 amino acids long. CDR1 MNHEY and CDR2 SVGAGI come from the germline V gene. V lost 6 bases and J 4 bases, leaving 16 bases between the germline ends. DNA of the CDR3: TGTGCCAGCAGATCTACGGGTTCTCGGTACAATGAGCAGTTCTTC. Translating it yields CASRSTGSRYNEQFF.

This sequence joins TRBV5-1 and TRBJ2-7; 9 nucleotides agree with TRBD1. The germline CDR1 and CDR2 sequences are SGHRS and YFSETQ. V shed 0 bases, J shed 5 bases, and the junction held 6 bases outside the gene matches. The CDR3 has 15 amino acids. The chain's CDR3 is CASSLAGQGTNEQYF. The CDR3 nucleotides are TGCGCCAGCAGCTTGGCGGGACAGGGTACCAACGAGCAGTACTTC.

The sample holds one count of this clone. The chain links TRBV3-1 (or the pseudogene TRBV3-2) to TRBJ2-5; D remains unclear. This CDR3 has 11 amino acids. Germline CDR1 reads LGHDT; CDR2 reads YNNKEL (reference sequence). With 3 bases removed from V and 7 bases from J, the gap between germline ends came to 6 bases. For the CDR3, the DNA is TGTGCCAGCAGCCAGCGAGGGACCCAGTACTTC. Encoded protein: CASSQRGTQYF.

The chain has TRBV5-1 and TRBJ2-1, with no clear D. This CDR3 region has 15 residues. Germline CDR1 reads SGHRS; CDR2 reads YFSETQ. The ends were cut back, 3 bases at V and 9 bases at J, with 19 bases in the middle. CDR3 sequence: CASSSTNSLRVEQFF. In DNA, the CDR3 is TGCGCCAGCAGCTCAACTAACTCCCTCCGGGTTGAGCAGTTCTTC.

This clone was seen a single time. This chain connects TRBV6-2 or TRBV6-3 to TRBJ1-3; D is possibly TRBD1 (6 bases). The CDR3 is 21 amino acids. Germline V gene sequence: CDR1 MNHEY, CDR2 SVGEGT. The ends were cut back, 2 bases at V and 0 bases at J, with 26 bases in the middle. CDR3 sequence reads: CASSYAGGDTAPASSGNTIYF. CDR3 sequence (DNA): TGTGCCAGCAGTTACGCCGGGGGGGACACTGCACCTGCCTCCTCTGGAAACACCATATATTTT.

The chain joins TRBV5-1 to TRBJ2-3; 8 bases agree with TRBD2. From germline, CDR1 is SGHRS and CDR2 YFSETQ. This CDR3 contains 14 residues. The junction had 1 base not matched to a gene; V was cut back by 2 bases and J by 2 bases. DNA for the CDR3: TGCGCCAGCAGCTTAGCGGGAGACACAGATACGCAGTATTTT. Translated: CASSLAGDTDTQYF.

The DNA for the CDR3 is TGTGCCAGCAGACAGGCGGGACGCAAATATGGCTACACCTTC. This gives the protein CASRQAGRKYGYTF. The chain is built from TRBV6-5 and TRBJ1-2; weak D call: TRBD1 (5 bases). The CDR3 consists of 14 residues. Germline CDR1 MNHEY, CDR2 SVGAGI. V was shortened by 6 bases and J by 5 bases, with 16 bases between the two germline ends.

Details on this clone: In the same sample, other DNA sequences code for this CDR3. This chain connects TRBV5-1 to TRBJ2-2; a possible D gene is TRBD2 (6 bases). The CDR3 is made up of 15 amino acids. CDR1 SGHRS and CDR2 YFSETQ come from the germline V gene. The ends were cut back, 0 bases at V and 4 bases at J, with 10 bases in the middle. The CDR3 reads CASSLAGGFTGELFF. CDR3 bases: TGCGCCAGCAGCTTGGCCGGGGGATTCACCGGGGAGCTGTTTTTT.

The genes are TRBV7-9 and TRBJ2-7, with 10 positions matching TRBD1. CDR3 size: 15 residues. With V trimmed by 4 bases and J by 3 bases, 6 bases remained unmatched. The V gene's germline CDR1 is SEHNR and CDR2 FQNEAQ (reference sequence). CDR3 loop: CASSSGQGTLYEQYF. The DNA of the CDR3 is TGTGCCAGCAGCTCGGGACAGGGGACACTCTACGAGCAGTACTTC.

The rearrangement uses TRBV5-1 and TRBJ2-1; D might be TRBD1 (6 bases). Trimming removed 7 bases at V and 2 bases at J, with 19 bases between. The germline gives CDR1 SGHRS, CDR2 YFSETQ. The CDR3 loop spans 16 amino acids. The CDR3 DNA is TGCGCCAGCGAATATGGGGGCAGACCGACCTACAATGAGCAGTTCTTC. It yields the protein CASEYGGRPTYNEQFF.

The rearrangement links TRBV6-9 to TRBJ1-5; D is possibly TRBD1 (6 bases). The CDR3 spans 12 residues. V was trimmed by 11 bases and J by 6 bases, leaving 14 bases between them. The germline V gene has CDR1 MNHGY and CDR2 SVAAGI. CDR3 nucleotides: TGTGCCGGCGCAGGGGACGGTCAGCCCCAGCATTTT. Protein sequence: CAGAGDGQPQHF.